This TCR beta chain emerged from a study of blood T cell repertoires in COVID-19 (dated by TCRdb to the early 2020s). At the level of the whole study: Samples from collaborators originated in the United States, Italy and Spain and spanned both the acute and convalescent phases of COVID-19. A freely available public database, intended as a resource for researchers studying the immune response to SARS-CoV-2, is where the repertoires were released. Where available, HLA class I and class II types were taken from metadata supplied by the sample provider and were not determined by assay-based typing. The sample metadata nearly always contained a de-identified subject ID, COVID-19 status, age in years and sex. The samples were drawn from the first 160 participants of the ongoing ImmuneRACE study and from more than 1,000 subjects provided by 6 global collaborators. The dataset comprised deeply sampled blood TCRbeta repertoires from subjects exposed to, actively infected with, or recovered from COVID-19. The prospective study material was composed of cDNA or gDNA derived from T cells, B-cell-depleted T cells, or PBMCs.

TCRbeta CDR3 regions were amplified from genomic DNA by means of the immunoSEQ Assay, a bias-controlled multiplex PCR. In the original analysis: Nucleated cell counts per sample were estimated from amplification of reference gene primers within the assay. To quantify the absolute abundance of each unique TCRbeta CDR3 rearrangement, sequence reads were collapsed and filtered. For each sample, productive Simpson clonality was calculated as the square root of Simpson's diversity index over productive rearrangements. This is the immuneACCESS table as TCRdb keeps it, with only in-frame sequences that have V and J called. A part of the clones is gone; compared with another copy, unresolved V genes explain less than half, and the rest is unexplained. D and trimming come from the DNA, and the V and J calls and clone size come from that table. Recorded for this sample are around 250,000 clones; roughly 84% of them occurred a single time. Together, the top ten hold less than 2% of the sample.

Samples from volunteer blood donors who had recovered from COVID-19 were contributed by a second Seattle source. The collaborating institutions used their own protocols to collect whole blood in K2EDTA tubes. For TCRbeta analysis, collaborators shipped samples as frozen whole blood, isolated PBMCs, or DNA extracted from either of those sample types. This clone was seen once. This clone's antigen is unknown. Within one base of it there is no much larger clone, and no base qualities were kept. From a lookup of the germline V gene (reference sequence), CDR1 and CDR2 are LNHDA and SQIVND. V is cut back by 7 bases and J by 0 bases, with 12 bases in the junction unmatched. The CDR3 contains 17 residues, cysteine and phenylalanine counted. The DNA shown is the 51-base CDR3, in frame from base 1. General study outcomes and caveats: How much clinical and demographic metadata was included differed by source and by participant, and the metadata was provided uncurated.

The sample was peripheral blood. Here the chain combines TRBV19 and TRBJ1-5, and 7 bases in between align with TRBD1. The receptor was derived from a woman aged 40 to 49 who had recovered from COVID-19. CDR3 region: CASKGTGTENSNQPQHF. In nucleotide form, the sequence is TGTGCCAGTAAGGGAACCGGGACAGAGAATAGCAATCAGCCCCAGCATTTT.